Listed below are T cell receptor beta chains from one sample, sequenced in a study of blood T cell repertoires in COVID-19. TCRdb's copy holds only in-frame clones and misses some; the assay was immunoSEQ multiplex PCR. The table has roughly 700,000 clones, 75% to 90% seen once. The sequenced sample consisted of peripheral blood. Receptors originate from a woman aged 18-29 years with acute or convalescent COVID-19. The CDR3 runs from the conserved cysteine through the conserved F or W. The order of the fields is clone size, D gene, V gene, J gene, CDR3 protein, CDR3 DNA. The D gene is left open where the match is weak. Clone size is not always given. Where it is, it says once, few, many or a class for expanded clones.

>NA|NA|TRBV12-5|TRBJ1-1
CASRDTFPLEAFF
TGTGCTAGCCGCGACACCTTCCCCCTTGAAGCTTTCTTT
>NA|TRBD2|TRBV4-1|TRBJ2-7
CASSQGLAGGQNEQYF
TGCGCCAGCAGCCAGGGACTAGCGGGGGGGCAGAACGAGCAGTACTTC
>NA|NA|TRBV12-5|TRBJ2-7
CASGLNHQGSFPYEQYF
TGTGCTAGTGGCCTCAATCATCAGGGCTCCTTTCCTTACGAGCAGTACTTC
>once|TRBD1|TRBV14|TRBJ1-1
CASSQEGTGVANEAFF
TGTGCCAGCAGCCAAGAAGGGACAGGGGTTGCTAATGAAGCTTTCTTT
>NA|TRBD1|TRBV19|TRBJ1-6
CASRVQGVNSPLHF
TGTGCCAGTAGGGTACAGGGGGTGAATTCACCCCTCCACTTT
>NA|TRBD1|TRBV6-5|TRBJ1-1
CASRPGQLMNTEAFF
TGTGCCAGCAGACCGGGACAGCTCATGAACACTGAAGCTTTCTTT
>NA|NA|TRBV18|TRBJ1-2
CASSPEALLYGYTF
TGTGCCAGCTCACCGGAAGCGCTCCTCTATGGCTACACCTTC
>NA|TRBD1|TRBV7-8|TRBJ1-2
CASSSRAGGSTNYGYTF
TGTGCCAGCAGCTCCAGAGCAGGGGGCTCTACTAACTATGGCTACACCTTC
>NA|TRBD1|TRBV7-2|TRBJ1-4
CASSVGQGGSEKLFF
TGTGCCAGCAGCGTAGGACAGGGGGGGAGTGAAAAACTGTTTTTT
>few|NA|TRBV13|TRBJ1-5
CASSLSRMNQPQHF
TGTGCCAGCAGCCTCTCCCGTATGAATCAGCCCCAGCATTTT
>NA|NA|TRBV12-5|TRBJ1-1
CASGLGMNTEAFF
TGTGCTAGTGGTTTGGGTATGAACACTGAAGCTTTCTTT
>NA|TRBD1|TRBV27|TRBJ2-6
CASSLFFPWTGKGSGANVLTF
TGTGCCAGCAGTTTATTTTTCCCCTGGACAGGGAAGGGGTCTGGGGCCAACGTCCTGACTTTC
>NA|TRBD1|TRBV4-3|TRBJ1-1
CASSQDRPGGYTEAFF
TGCGCCAGCAGCCAAGACAGGCCAGGGGGATACACTGAAGCTTTCTTT
>NA|NA|TRBV4-2|TRBJ2-7
CASSQDDSYEQYF
TGTGCCAGCAGCCAAGACGACAGCTACGAGCAGTACTTC
>once|TRBD1|TRBV5-1|TRBJ2-7
CASSLARQGVIYEQYF
TGCGCCAGCAGCTTGGCACGACAGGGGGTAATCTACGAGCAGTACTTC
>NA|TRBD1|TRBV6-4|TRBJ1-2
CASSDSFGDRGFRYGGYTF
TGTGCCAGCAGTGACAGCTTCGGGGACAGGGGCTTTCGTTACGGTGGCTACACCTTC
>NA|TRBD1|TRBV5-1|TRBJ2-3
CASTMGQGATDTQYF
TGCGCCAGCACGATGGGACAGGGGGCGACAGATACGCAGTATTTT
>NA|NA|TRBV12-3/TRBV12-4|TRBJ1-5
CASSRRGQHF
TGTGCCAGCAGCCGCCGGGGACAGCATTTT
>NA|NA|TRBV6-4|TRBJ2-2
CASSGSETSNTGELFF
TGTGCCAGCAGTGGTTCCGAGACTTCGAACACCGGGGAGCTGTTTTTT
>NA|NA|TRBV5-5|TRBJ2-1
CASSFQGNEQFF
TGTGCCAGCAGCTTCCAGGGGAATGAGCAGTTCTTC
>NA|TRBD1|TRBV10-3|TRBJ2-7
CAISEELDRPGAYEQYF
TGTGCCATCAGTGAGGAATTGGACAGGCCAGGGGCCTACGAGCAGTACTTC
>NA|TRBD2|TRBV4-1|TRBJ2-4
CASSQVGEGKNIQYF
TGCGCCAGCAGCCAAGTGGGGGAGGGCAAAAACATTCAGTACTTC
>once|NA|TRBV5-1|TRBJ1-1
CASSPDPGVGTEAFF
TGCGCCAGCAGCCCTGACCCCGGGGTTGGTACTGAAGCTTTCTTT
>few|NA|TRBV7-9|TRBJ1-2
CASSLGLRTQANYGYTF
TGTGCCAGCAGCTTAGGGTTGAGAACCCAGGCTAACTATGGCTACACCTTC
>NA|TRBD1|TRBV29-1|TRBJ1-1
CSVDRGNTEAFF
TGCAGCGTTGACAGGGGGAATACTGAAGCTTTCTTT
>NA|NA|TRBV12-1|TRBJ1-5
CASSQPGQVILGNQPQHF
TGTGCCAGCAGCCAGCCGGGACAGGTGATTCTTGGCAATCAGCCCCAGCATTTT
>once|TRBD1|TRBV5-6|TRBJ2-7
CASSPLARQGIKGEQYF
TGTGCCAGCAGCCCCCTTGCGCGACAGGGGATAAAAGGCGAGCAGTACTTC
>once|NA|TRBV27|TRBJ2-3
CASRRQVMTDTQYF
TGTGCCAGCAGAAGACAGGTCATGACAGATACGCAGTATTTT
>NA|NA|TRBV27|TRBJ1-2
CASKKDRSNGYTF
TGTGCCAGCAAAAAGGACAGAAGTAATGGCTACACCTTC
>NA|NA|TRBV4-1|TRBJ2-3
CASSPTGFEGTDTQYF
TGCGCCAGCAGCCCAACAGGGTTTGAGGGCACAGATACGCAGTATTTT
>NA|NA|TRBV14|TRBJ1-2
CASRGGSGYTF
TGTGCCTCAAGAGGGGGAAGCGGCTACACCTTC
>few|NA|TRBV7-9|TRBJ1-2
CASSFLGSSRLDGYTF
TGTGCCAGCAGCTTTTTGGGTAGCTCGAGGTTAGATGGCTACACCTTC
>NA|TRBD1|TRBV7-2|TRBJ2-7
CASSGYDRVPYEQYF
TGTGCCAGCAGCGGATATGACAGGGTACCCTACGAGCAGTACTTC